Listed below are T cell receptor beta chains from one sample, sequenced in a study of blood T cell repertoires in COVID-19. Clones were sequenced by immunoSEQ multiplex PCR, and TCRdb holds only the in-frame ones, with some missing. Here the sample spans 85,000 or so clones, 86% being singletons. Sequencing was done on a sample of peripheral blood. The receptors derive from a man in his forties or fifties with active or convalescent COVID-19. Each CDR3 is given with its conserved first and last residue. D genes are given only for firm matches. Rows give clone size only sometimes, using once, few, many, or a class for an expanded clone.

TRBD1	TRBV19	TRBJ1-5	NA	CASRKDRDNQPQHF	TGTGCCAGTAGAAAGGACAGGGACAATCAGCCCCAGCATTTT
TRBD1	TRBV11-2	TRBJ2-5	NA	CASSLGIDRGLRETQYF	TGTGCCAGCAGCTTAGGGATTGACAGGGGATTGCGAGAGACCCAGTACTTC
NA	TRBV28	TRBJ1-3	NA	CASSLPPSGTPGNTIYF	TGTGCCAGCAGCCTACCCCCCTCAGGGACACCTGGAAACACCATATATTTT
NA	TRBV9	TRBJ1-3	NA	CASSVDRAYGNTIYF	TGTGCCAGCAGCGTAGACAGGGCATACGGAAACACCATATATTTT
TRBD1	TRBV24-1	TRBJ1-2	NA	CATSGVGGGDYGYTF	TGTGCCACCAGTGGGGTAGGAGGGGGCGACTATGGCTACACCTTC
NA	TRBV3-1/TRBV3-2	TRBJ2-7	few	CASSQVAGYEQYF	TGTGCCAGCAGCCAAGTTGCGGGATACGAGCAGTACTTC
NA	TRBV30	TRBJ1-1	NA	CASVDSYEAFF	TGTGCCTCCGTTGACAGCTATGAAGCTTTCTTT
TRBD1	TRBV5-1	TRBJ1-5	few	CASSLGDREGNQPQHF	TGCGCCAGCAGCTTGGGGGACAGGGAGGGCAATCAGCCCCAGCATTTT
NA	TRBV5-1	TRBJ1-3	NA	CASSLQGISGNTIYF	TGCGCCAGCAGCTTGCAGGGTATCTCTGGAAACACCATATATTTT
NA	TRBV11-3	TRBJ2-1	NA	CASSLEPGSYNEQFF	TGTGCCAGCAGCTTAGAGCCGGGATCCTACAATGAGCAGTTCTTC
NA	TRBV29-1	TRBJ1-3	NA	CSYQRGSGNTIYF	TGCAGCTATCAACGGGGATCTGGAAACACCATATATTTT
TRBD2	TRBV5-4	TRBJ2-7	NA	CASSQGLAAYEQYF	TGTGCCAGCAGCCAAGGACTAGCCGCCTACGAGCAGTACTTC
NA	TRBV18	TRBJ1-2	NA	CASSTTEANYGYTF	TGTGCCAGCTCAACTACGGAAGCTAACTATGGCTACACCTTC
TRBD1	TRBV2	TRBJ1-1	NA	CASLEGRGRTEAFF	TGTGCCAGCCTGGAGGGCAGGGGGCGAACTGAAGCTTTCTTT
TRBD1	TRBV5-4	TRBJ2-1	NA	CASSPPGQDNEQFF	TGTGCCAGCAGCCCCCCGGGACAGGACAATGAGCAGTTCTTC
TRBD1	TRBV12-5	TRBJ1-6	NA	CASGRRQGHNSPLHF	TGTGCTAGTGGTCGCCGACAGGGGCATAATTCACCCCTCCACTTT
NA	TRBV6-5	TRBJ2-4	NA	CASRITGAPQYF	TGTGCCAGCAGGATAACAGGCGCCCCTCAGTACTTC
TRBD2	TRBV6-6	TRBJ2-1	NA	CASSYSRGINEQFF	TGTGCCAGCAGTTATTCGCGGGGGATAAATGAGCAGTTCTTC
TRBD2	TRBV7-8	TRBJ2-5	NA	CASSRVRGGETQYF	TGTGCCAGCAGCCGGGTTCGGGGGGGGGAGACCCAGTACTTC
TRBD1	TRBV7-8	TRBJ2-5	NA	CASSVNRDRAETQYF	TGTGCCAGCAGCGTAAACCGGGACAGGGCAGAGACCCAGTACTTC
NA	TRBV20-1	TRBJ1-1	NA	CAGFPDTEAFF	TGCGCGGGGTTTCCGGACACTGAAGCTTTCTTT
NA	TRBV5-1	TRBJ2-1	NA	CASSLDTYNEQFF	TGCGCCAGCAGCTTGGACACCTACAATGAGCAGTTCTTC
NA	TRBV15	TRBJ1-1	NA	CATSRDRGGTEAFF	TGTGCCACCAGCAGAGATCGGGGGGGAACTGAAGCTTTCTTT
NA	TRBV6-5	TRBJ1-1	NA	CASSKQSMNTEAFF	TGTGCCAGCAGTAAACAGAGCATGAACACTGAAGCTTTCTTT
TRBD2	TRBV30	TRBJ2-7	NA	CAWSVLGSGMYEQYF	TGTGCCTGGAGTGTACTTGGTAGCGGGATGTACGAGCAGTACTTC
NA	TRBV30	TRBJ1-1	NA	CAWSVRQVNTEAFF	TGTGCCTGGAGTGTAAGACAGGTGAACACTGAAGCTTTCTTT
NA	TRBV5-1	TRBJ1-3	once	CASSLALGQGNTIYF	TGCGCCAGCAGCTTGGCCCTTGGCCAGGGAAACACCATATATTTT
NA	TRBV12-5	TRBJ1-3	NA	CASADRGAGNTIYF	TGTGCTAGTGCCGATCGGGGGGCTGGAAACACCATATATTTT
TRBD1	TRBV9	TRBJ2-7	NA	CASSRQTGGRGEQYF	TGTGCCAGCAGCAGACAGACAGGGGGCCGCGGGGAGCAGTACTTC
TRBD1	TRBV27	TRBJ1-5	NA	CASSSHRTGFNQPQHF	TGTGCCAGCAGTTCCCATAGGACAGGGTTCAATCAGCCCCAGCATTTT
NA	TRBV1	TRBJ2-1	NA	CTSSQWRRKAHNEQFF	TGCACCAGCAGCCAATGGCGGAGAAAGGCCCACAATGAGCAGTTCTTC
TRBD1	TRBV7-9	TRBJ2-6	NA	CASSLAQGARANVLTF	TGTGCCAGCAGCTTAGCGCAGGGGGCGCGGGCCAACGTCCTGACTTTC
NA	TRBV15	TRBJ2-7	many	CATLKVPLDEQYF	TGTGCCACTTTGAAAGTCCCGTTAGACGAGCAGTACTTC
NA	TRBV6-5	TRBJ2-3	NA	CASRAPSTGNTQYF	TGTGCCAGCAGGGCACCCTCAACAGGGAATACGCAGTATTTT
NA	TRBV29-1	TRBJ2-1	NA	CSVKGQLGSLRYNEQFF	TGCAGCGTCAAGGGACAGCTCGGGAGTCTCAGGTACAATGAGCAGTTCTTC
NA	TRBV18	TRBJ1-4	NA	CASSTLENEKLFF	TGTGCCAGCTCAACGTTAGAGAATGAAAAACTGTTTTTT
NA	TRBV29-1	TRBJ2-3	NA	CSAKRWGVTDTQYF	TGCAGCGCTAAGCGATGGGGAGTGACAGATACGCAGTATTTT
TRBD1	TRBV5-1	TRBJ1-2	NA	CASSLGTGVNYGYTF	TGCGCCAGCAGCTTGGGTACAGGGGTCAACTATGGCTACACCTTC
TRBD1	TRBV11-3	TRBJ2-2	once	CASSNGDRGLDTGELFF	TGTGCCAGCAGCAACGGGGACAGGGGGCTTGACACCGGGGAGCTGTTTTTT
NA	TRBV4-3	TRBJ1-1	once	CASSQGGQAFF	TGCGCCAGCAGCCAAGGGGGGCAAGCTTTCTTT
NA	TRBV11-3	TRBJ2-5	NA	CASSLDSSRSRTQYF	TGTGCCAGCAGCTTAGATAGTAGCAGAAGTCGGACCCAGTACTTC
NA	TRBV9	TRBJ2-1	few	CASSARVDNEQFF	TGTGCCAGCAGCGCGCGGGTAGACAATGAGCAGTTCTTC
NA	TRBV4-1	TRBJ2-2	NA	CASSQEDSPYTGELFF	TGCGCCAGCAGCCAAGAGGACTCCCCGTACACCGGGGAGCTGTTTTTT
TRBD1	TRBV6-5	TRBJ1-2	NA	CASRQRTGGLYGYTF	TGTGCCAGCAGGCAGAGGACAGGGGGTCTTTACGGCTACACCTTC
NA	TRBV4-2	TRBJ1-1	NA	CASSREEGRLMNTEAFF	TGTGCCAGCAGCCGTGAGGAGGGGCGGTTGATGAACACTGAAGCTTTCTTT
TRBD1	TRBV5-1	TRBJ2-1	once	CASSPQGAFYNEQFF	TGCGCCAGCAGCCCACAGGGGGCCTTTTACAATGAGCAGTTCTTC
NA	TRBV11-2	TRBJ2-7	NA	CASSPTDKQYF	TGTGCCAGCAGCCCGACGGACAAACAGTACTTC
TRBD1	TRBV7-9	TRBJ2-7	NA	CASSLRGAGGGYEQYF	TGTGCCAGCAGCTTACGCGGGGCAGGGGGCGGCTACGAGCAGTACTTC
NA	TRBV14	TRBJ2-7	NA	CASGAFYEQYF	TGTGCCAGCGGAGCTTTCTACGAGCAGTACTTC
NA	TRBV16	TRBJ2-1	NA	CASSQWSTAHNEQFF	TGTGCCAGCAGCCAATGGTCGACAGCTCACAATGAGCAGTTCTTC
NA	TRBV2	TRBJ1-3	NA	CASSVEGSSGNTIYF	TGTGCCAGCAGTGTTGAGGGTTCGAGTGGAAACACCATATATTTT
NA	TRBV5-1	TRBJ1-4	NA	CASSEQARGSNEKLFF	TGCGCCAGCAGCGAGCAGGCCCGGGGGAGTAATGAAAAACTGTTTTTT
TRBD2	TRBV3-1/TRBV3-2	TRBJ2-3	NA	CASSQNPGGGDTQYF	TGTGCCAGCAGCCAAAATCCGGGAGGAGGGGATACGCAGTATTTT
NA	TRBV6-6	TRBJ1-5	NA	CASSPGGASNQPQHF	TGTGCCAGCAGCCCGGGGGGGGCTAGCAATCAGCCCCAGCATTTT
TRBD1	TRBV28	TRBJ2-4	NA	CASSLRAGGNKNIQYF	TGTGCCAGCAGTTTGAGGGCAGGGGGCAACAAAAACATTCAGTACTTC
TRBD2	TRBV14	TRBJ2-2	NA	CASSPRTSGASRDTGELFF	TGTGCCAGCAGCCCACGGACTAGCGGGGCCTCGAGGGACACCGGGGAGCTGTTTTTT
NA	TRBV3-1/TRBV3-2	TRBJ2-3	NA	CASSQDQRESDTQYF	TGTGCCAGCAGCCAAGATCAACGGGAGTCAGATACGCAGTATTTT
TRBD1	TRBV28	TRBJ2-7	NA	CASTKTPGTAYEQYF	TGTGCCAGCACTAAAACGCCGGGGACAGCATACGAGCAGTACTTC